Shown below are 9 T cell receptor beta chains from a single sample sequenced in a study of monozygotic twins with inflammatory bowel disease. TCRdb reprocessed the 5' RACE reads and reports one entry per CDR3 protein, with no DNA. The sample includes over 200,000 distinct CDR3 sequences. The sequenced sample was blood. The receptors shown here come from a human donor with ulcerative colitis or Crohn's disease, or a healthy co-twin of an affected twin (not recorded which).

The CDR3 is CASSFGGAPYKQYF. The rearrangement joins TRBV5-6 to TRBJ2-7; TCRdb's D call of TRBD1 is untestable without DNA. The CDR3 has 14 amino acids. Germline assignment: CDR1 SGHDT and CDR2 YYEEEE.

The rearrangement links TRBV6-5 to TRBJ2-6. The CDR3 extends over 13 amino acids. Germline lookup yields CDR1 MNHEY and CDR2 SVGAGI. This CDR3 is CASRNSGANVLTF.

The chain couples TRBV5-1 to TRBJ1-1; TCRdb names TRBD1, which stays unverified in the absence of DNA. CDR1 is SGHRS, CDR2 YFSETQ, per germline. This CDR3 is 13 amino acids long. CDR3 protein: CASSLTDRSEAFF.

This chain connects TRBV4-1 to TRBJ1-6; the TCRdb D gene call, TRBD1, has no DNA to confirm it. This CDR3 is 14 amino acids long. Germline V lookup: CDR1 MGHRA, CDR2 YSYEKL. This chain's CDR3 is CASSQFAGYSPLHF.

The V call is TRBV4-1, the J call TRBJ1-1; the D gene TCRdb calls, TRBD1, cannot be checked with no DNA. CDR3 size: 12 residues. From germline, CDR1 is MGHRA and CDR2 YSYEKL. This CDR3 reads CASSQTGAEAFF.

The chain employs TRBV20-1 and TRBJ1-5. Germline CDR1 reads DFQATT; CDR2 reads SNEGSKA (reference sequence). The CDR3 is 15 amino acids. CDR3 amino acids: CSAREGGVGNQPQHF.

This rearrangement joins TRBV4-2 to TRBJ1-2; TCRdb reports TRBD1, a call that lacks DNA to check it against. This CDR3 has 14 amino acids. Germline CDR1 reads LGHNA; CDR2 reads YNFKEQ. The CDR3 here is CASSQDLGRAGYTF.

This chain links TRBV6-2 or TRBV6-3 with TRBJ2-1; TCRdb returns TRBD2, unconfirmable since there is no DNA. The length of the CDR3 is 16 residues. Germline lookup yields CDR1 MNHEY and CDR2 SVGEGT. This CDR3 reads CASKLAGGPIYNEQFF.

The rearrangement links TRBV7-9 to TRBJ1-2; TCRdb picks TRBD1, but there is no DNA to check that call. The CDR3 is 13 residues long. Germline V gene lookup returns CDR1 SEHNR and CDR2 FQNEAQ (reference sequence). The CDR3 loop is CASSTDGDYGYTF. Drawing the rest from reference TRBV7-9 and TRBJ1-2, the complete variable domain is DTGVSQNPRHKITKRGQNVTFRCDPISEHNRLYWYRQTLGQGPEFLTYFQNEAQLEKSRLLSDRFSAERPKGSFSTLEIQRTEQGDSAMYLCASSTDGDYGYTFGSGTRLTVV.